These 4 T cell receptor beta chains were sequenced from one sample in a study of T cell responses to AZD1222 COVID-19 vaccine. TCRdb's table, derived via immunoSEQ multiplex PCR, lists solely in-frame clones and lacks some. The data contain around 120,000 clones, around 94% of them singletons. Sample: peripheral blood, taken on day 0 of AZD1222 vaccination. These receptors were obtained from an adult in good health.

In this sample, this clone turned up once. The genes are TRBV2 and TRBJ2-5; the match to TRBD2 covers 7 bases. The germline V gene has CDR1 SNHLY and CDR2 FYNNEI. V shed 1 base and J 7 bases; nucleotides not matched to a gene: 12. The CDR3 covers 16 residues. The DNA for the CDR3 is TGTGCCAGCAGTGAAGTTTTCTTGGGGGGGGATGGGACCCAGTACTTC. It yields the protein CASSEVFLGGDGTQYF.

The chain uses TRBV5-6 and TRBJ1-1; D unresolved. The ends were cut back, 3 bases at V and 7 bases at J, with 10 bases in the middle. Germline lookup yields CDR1 SGHDT and CDR2 YYEEEE. The CDR3 covers 12 residues. CDR3: CASSWNEDEAFF. The CDR3 DNA follows: TGTGCCAGCAGCTGGAACGAGGATGAAGCTTTCTTT.

The gene calls are TRBV19 and TRBJ1-2; 9 positions match TRBD1. The CDR3 is made up of 15 amino acids. Germline V CDR1 and CDR2: LNHDA, SQIVND (reference sequence). Unmatched junction bases numbered 4, after V lost 3 bases and J lost 2 bases. CDR3 region: CASSIRDRVNYGYTF. CDR3 nucleotides: TGTGCCAGTAGTATCCGGGACAGGGTGAACTATGGCTACACCTTC.

The genes are TRBV19 and TRBJ1-5, with TRBD1 as a possible D gene (6 bases). V was pared by 6 bases and J by 3 bases, with 21 bases between. The length of the CDR3 is 17 residues. Germline CDR1 is LNHDA and CDR2 is SQIVND (reference sequence). CDR3 amino acids: CASRRGASEWDNQPQHF. CDR3 nucleotides: TGTGCCAGTAGAAGGGGGGCCTCTGAATGGGACAATCAGCCCCAGCATTTT.